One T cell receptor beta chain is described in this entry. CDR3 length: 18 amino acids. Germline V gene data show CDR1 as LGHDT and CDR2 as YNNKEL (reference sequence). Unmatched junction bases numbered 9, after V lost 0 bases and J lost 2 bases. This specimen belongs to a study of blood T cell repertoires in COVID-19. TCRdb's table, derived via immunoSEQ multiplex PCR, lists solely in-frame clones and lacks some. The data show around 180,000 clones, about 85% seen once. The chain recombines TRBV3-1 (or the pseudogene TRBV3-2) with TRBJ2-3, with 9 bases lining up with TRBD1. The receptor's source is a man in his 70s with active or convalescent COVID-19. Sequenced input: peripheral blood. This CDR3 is CASSQDHLGQGNTDTQYF. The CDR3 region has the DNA TGTGCCAGCAGCCAAGATCACCTAGGACAGGGGAACACAGATACGCAGTATTTT.